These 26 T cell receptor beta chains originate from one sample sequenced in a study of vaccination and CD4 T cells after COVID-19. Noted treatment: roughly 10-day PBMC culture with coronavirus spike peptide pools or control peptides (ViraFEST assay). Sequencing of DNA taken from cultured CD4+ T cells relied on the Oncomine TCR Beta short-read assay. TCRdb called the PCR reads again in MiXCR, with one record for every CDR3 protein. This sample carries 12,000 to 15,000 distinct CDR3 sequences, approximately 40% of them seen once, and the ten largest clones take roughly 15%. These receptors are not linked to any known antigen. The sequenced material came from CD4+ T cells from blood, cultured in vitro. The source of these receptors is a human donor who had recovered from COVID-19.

The CDR3 here is CASSLVFRDKNNEQFF. The CDR3 nucleotides are TGCGCCAGCAGCTTGGTCTTTCGAGACAAGAACAATGAGCAGTTCTTC. This sequence joins TRBV5-1 and TRBJ2-1; unclear D gene. Germline V gene lookup returns CDR1 SGHRS and CDR2 YFSETQ. The CDR3 loop spans 16 amino acids. The V and J ends lost 0 bases and 5 bases respectively, with 15 bases between them.

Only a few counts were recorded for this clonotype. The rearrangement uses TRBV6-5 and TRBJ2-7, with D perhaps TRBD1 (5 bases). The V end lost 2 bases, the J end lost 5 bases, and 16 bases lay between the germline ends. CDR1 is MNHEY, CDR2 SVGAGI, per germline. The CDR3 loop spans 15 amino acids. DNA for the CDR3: TGTGCCAGCAGTTACGGTCAGGGAAGAGAGAACGAGCAGTACTTC. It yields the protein CASSYGQGRENEQYF.

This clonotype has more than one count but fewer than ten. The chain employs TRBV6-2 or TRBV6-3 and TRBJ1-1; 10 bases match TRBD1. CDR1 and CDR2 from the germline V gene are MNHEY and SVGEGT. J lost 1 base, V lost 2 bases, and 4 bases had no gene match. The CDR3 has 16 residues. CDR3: CASSYRDRGQNTEAFF. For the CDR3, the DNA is TGTGCCAGCAGTTACCGGGACAGGGGTCAGAACACTGAAGCTTTCTTT.

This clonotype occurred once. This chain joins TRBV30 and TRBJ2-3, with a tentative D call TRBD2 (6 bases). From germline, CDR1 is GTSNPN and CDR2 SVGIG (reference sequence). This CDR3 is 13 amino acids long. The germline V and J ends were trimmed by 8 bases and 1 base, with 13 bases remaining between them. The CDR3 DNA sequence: TGTGCCCAGGAGGGCCCAGGCACAGATACGCAGTATTTT. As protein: CAQEGPGTDTQYF.

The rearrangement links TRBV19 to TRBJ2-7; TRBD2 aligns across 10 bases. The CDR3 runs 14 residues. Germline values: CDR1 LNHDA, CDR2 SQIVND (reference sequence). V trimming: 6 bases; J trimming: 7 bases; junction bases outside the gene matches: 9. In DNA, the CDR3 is TGTGCCAGTAGATCTAGCGGGGGATCTGAGGAGCAGTACTTC. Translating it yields CASRSSGGSEEQYF. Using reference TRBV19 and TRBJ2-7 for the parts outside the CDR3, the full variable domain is DGGITQSPKYLFRKEGQNVTLSCEQNLNHDAMYWYRQDPGQGLRLIYYSQIVNDFQKGDIAEGYSVSREKKESFPLTVTSAQKNPTAFYLCASRSSGGSEEQYFGPGTRLTVT.

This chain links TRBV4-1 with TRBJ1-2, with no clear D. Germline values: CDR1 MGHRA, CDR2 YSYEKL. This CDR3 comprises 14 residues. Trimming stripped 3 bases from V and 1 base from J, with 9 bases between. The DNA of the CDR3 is TGCGCCAGCAGCCAGGACGGATATAACTATGGCTACACCTTC. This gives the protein CASSQDGYNYGYTF.

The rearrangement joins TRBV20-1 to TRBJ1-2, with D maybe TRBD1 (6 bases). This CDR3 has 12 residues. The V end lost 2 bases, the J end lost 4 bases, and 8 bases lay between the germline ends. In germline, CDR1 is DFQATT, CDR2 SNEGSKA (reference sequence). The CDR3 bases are TGCAGTGCTAGATTGGACAGCTATGGCTACACCTTC. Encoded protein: CSARLDSYGYTF.

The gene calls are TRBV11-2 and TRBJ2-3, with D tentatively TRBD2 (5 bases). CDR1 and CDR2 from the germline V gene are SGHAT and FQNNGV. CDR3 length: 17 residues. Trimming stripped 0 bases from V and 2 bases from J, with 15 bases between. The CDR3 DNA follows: TGTGCCAGCAGCTTAGAAAGTGGCGGGTACCCCACAGATACGCAGTATTTT. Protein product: CASSLESGGYPTDTQYF.

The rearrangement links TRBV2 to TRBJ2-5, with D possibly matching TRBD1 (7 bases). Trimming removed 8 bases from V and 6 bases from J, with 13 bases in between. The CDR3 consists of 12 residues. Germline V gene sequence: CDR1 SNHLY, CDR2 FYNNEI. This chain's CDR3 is CASGAGGKTQYF. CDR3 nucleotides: TGTGCCAGCGGGGCAGGGGGGAAGACCCAGTACTTC.

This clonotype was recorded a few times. The CDR3 DNA reads as TGTGCCAGTTATCTAAACACTGAAGCTTTCTTT. It specifies CASYLNTEAFF. The chain links TRBV6-1 to TRBJ1-1; D unresolved. V dropped 9 bases and J dropped 2 bases, with 7 bases sitting between them. The germline gives CDR1 MNHNS, CDR2 SASEGT. CDR3 length: 11 amino acids.

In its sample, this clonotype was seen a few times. The CDR3 DNA is TGTGCCAGCAGTGCAGGCAGGGTCTCTAACTATGGCTACACCTTC. Translated: CASSAGRVSNYGYTF. The chain couples TRBV6-1 to TRBJ1-2; perhaps TRBD1 as D (5 bases). Trimming removed 4 bases at V and 0 bases at J, with 12 bases between. There are 15 residues in the CDR3. Germline V gives CDR1 MNHNS, CDR2 SASEGT.

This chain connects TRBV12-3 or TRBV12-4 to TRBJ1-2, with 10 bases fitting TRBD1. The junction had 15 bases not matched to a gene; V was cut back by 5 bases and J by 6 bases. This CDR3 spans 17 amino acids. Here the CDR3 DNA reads TGTGCCAGCAGTACTACACTATTCAGGACAGGGGGGCATGGCTACACCTTC. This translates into CASSTTLFRTGGHGYTF.

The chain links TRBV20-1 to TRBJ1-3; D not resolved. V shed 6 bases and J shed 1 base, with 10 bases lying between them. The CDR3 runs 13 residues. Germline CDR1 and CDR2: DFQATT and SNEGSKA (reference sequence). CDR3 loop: CSAQAGSGNTIYF. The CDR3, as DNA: TGCAGTGCCCAAGCGGGGTCTGGAAACACCATATATTTT.

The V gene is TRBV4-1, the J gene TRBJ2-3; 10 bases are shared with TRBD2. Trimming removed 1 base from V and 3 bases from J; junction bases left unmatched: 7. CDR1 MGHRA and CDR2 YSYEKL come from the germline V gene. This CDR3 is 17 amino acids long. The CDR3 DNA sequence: TGCGCCAGCAGCCAAGGGAGCGGGGGGGCTGTAACAGATACGCAGTATTTT. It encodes CASSQGSGGAVTDTQYF.

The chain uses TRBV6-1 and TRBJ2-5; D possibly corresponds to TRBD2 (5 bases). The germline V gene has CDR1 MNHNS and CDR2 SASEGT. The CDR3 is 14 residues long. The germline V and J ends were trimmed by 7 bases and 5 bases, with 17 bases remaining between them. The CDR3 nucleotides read TGTGCCAGCACTCCGGGCTCGTCGGGGGAGACCCAGTACTTC. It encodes CASTPGSSGETQYF.

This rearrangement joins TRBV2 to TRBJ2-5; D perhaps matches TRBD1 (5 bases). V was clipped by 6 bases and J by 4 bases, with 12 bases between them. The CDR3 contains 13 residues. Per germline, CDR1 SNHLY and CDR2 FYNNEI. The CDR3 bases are TGTGCCAGCAGCCCCGGACACGGAGAGACCCAGTACTTC. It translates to CASSPGHGETQYF.

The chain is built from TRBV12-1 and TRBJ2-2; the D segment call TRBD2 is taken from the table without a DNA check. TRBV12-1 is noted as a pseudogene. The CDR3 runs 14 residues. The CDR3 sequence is CASSSDCYTGELFF. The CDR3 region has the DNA TGTGCCAGCAGCTCGGACTGCTACACCGGGGAGCTGTTTTTT.

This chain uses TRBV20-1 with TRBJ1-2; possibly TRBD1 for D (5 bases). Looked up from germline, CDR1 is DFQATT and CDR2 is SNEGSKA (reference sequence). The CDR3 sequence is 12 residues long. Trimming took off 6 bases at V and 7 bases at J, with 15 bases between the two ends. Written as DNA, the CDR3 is TGCAGTGCGAAGAGGGGTGGTTTTGGCTACACCTTC. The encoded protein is CSAKRGGFGYTF.

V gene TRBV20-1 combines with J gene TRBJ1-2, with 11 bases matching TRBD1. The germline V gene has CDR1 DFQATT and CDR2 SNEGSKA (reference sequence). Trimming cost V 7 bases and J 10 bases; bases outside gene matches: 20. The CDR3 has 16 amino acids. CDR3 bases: TGCAGTGTTTCCCCTACCGTGGGACAGGGGGGTAGGGCCTACACCTTC. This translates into CSVSPTVGQGGRAYTF.

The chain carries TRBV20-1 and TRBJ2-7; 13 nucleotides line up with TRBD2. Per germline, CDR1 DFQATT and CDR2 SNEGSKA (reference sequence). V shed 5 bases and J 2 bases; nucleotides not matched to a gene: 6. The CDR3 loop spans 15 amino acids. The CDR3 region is CSASFGLAGAYEQYF. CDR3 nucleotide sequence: TGCAGTGCTTCGTTTGGACTAGCGGGGGCCTACGAGCAGTACTTC.

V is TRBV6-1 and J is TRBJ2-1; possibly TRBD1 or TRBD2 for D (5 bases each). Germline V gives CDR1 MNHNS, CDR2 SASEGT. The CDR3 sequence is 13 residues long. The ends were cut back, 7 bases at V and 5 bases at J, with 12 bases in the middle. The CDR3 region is CASTGTVDNEQFF. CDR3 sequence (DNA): TGTGCCAGCACCGGGACGGTTGACAATGAGCAGTTCTTC.

CDR3 DNA sequence: TGTGCCAGCAGCCGGACAGACGAGCAGTACTTC. Its translation: CASSRTDEQYF. The chain employs TRBV6-2 or TRBV6-3 and TRBJ2-7, with a tentative D call TRBD1 (6 bases). Trimming cost V 6 bases and J 5 bases, with 8 bases left between them. Germline-derived CDR1 and CDR2 are MNHEY and SVGEGT. The CDR3 has 11 residues.

CDR3 loop: CASSLEGGEYNEQFF. The CDR3 DNA reads as TGTGCCAGCAGCTTAGAGGGGGGGGAATACAATGAGCAGTTCTTC. The chain has TRBV7-2 and TRBJ2-1; possibly TRBD2 for D (7 bases). Deletions cut 1 base from V and 4 bases from J, with 11 bases between. The germline gives CDR1 SGHTA, CDR2 FQGNSA. There are 15 residues in the CDR3.

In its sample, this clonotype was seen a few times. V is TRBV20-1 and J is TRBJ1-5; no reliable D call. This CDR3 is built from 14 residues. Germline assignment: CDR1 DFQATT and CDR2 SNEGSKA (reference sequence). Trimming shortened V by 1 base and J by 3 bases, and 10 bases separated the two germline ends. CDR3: CSARAADINQPQHF. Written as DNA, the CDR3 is TGCAGTGCTAGAGCGGCGGATATCAATCAGCCCCAGCATTTT.

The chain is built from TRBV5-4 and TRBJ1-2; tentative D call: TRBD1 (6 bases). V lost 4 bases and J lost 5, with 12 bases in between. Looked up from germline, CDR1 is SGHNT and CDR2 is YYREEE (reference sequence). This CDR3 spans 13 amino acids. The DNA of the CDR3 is TGTGCCAGCAGCCGGGAGGGGGTTTATGGCTACACCTTC. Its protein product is CASSREGVYGYTF. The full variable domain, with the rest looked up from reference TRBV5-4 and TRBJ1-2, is ETGVTQSPTHLIKTRGQQVTLRCSSQSGHNTVSWYQQALGQGPQFIFQYYREEENGRGNFPPRFSGLQFPNYSSELNVNALELDDSALYLCASSREGVYGYTFGSGTRLTVV.

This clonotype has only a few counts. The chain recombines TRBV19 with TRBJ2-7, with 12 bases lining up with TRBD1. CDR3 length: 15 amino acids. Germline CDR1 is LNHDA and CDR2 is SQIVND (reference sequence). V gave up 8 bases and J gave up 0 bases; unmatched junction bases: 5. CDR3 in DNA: TGTGCCAGTGGGACAGGGGGCCGCCGCTCCTACGAGCAGTACTTC. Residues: CASGTGGRRSYEQYF.